Below, 10 T cell receptor beta chains from the same sample are listed, as sequenced in a study of identical twins. TCRdb re-called the 5' RACE reads with MiXCR, one entry per CDR3 protein. The sample carries 550,000 to 800,000 distinct CDR3 sequences, roughly 7.2% recorded once. These data were also reused for a study on yellow fever vaccine responses in identical twins.

The sample was PBMCs. The receptors here all came from a woman aged 18-35 years in good health.

This clonotype was seen only a few times. This rearrangement joins TRBV2 to TRBJ2-1; D is ambiguous. Germline V gene lookup returns CDR1 SNHLY and CDR2 FYNNEI. The CDR3 contains 13 residues. The ends were cut back, 8 bases at V and 4 bases at J, with 12 bases in the middle. CDR3 loop: CASATMGYNEQFF. DNA of the CDR3: TGTGCCAGCGCCACGATGGGATACAATGAGCAGTTCTTC.

In its sample, this clonotype was seen many times. The chain carries TRBV12-3 or TRBV12-4 and TRBJ1-5, with D unresolved. The CDR3 extends over 12 amino acids. Trimming stripped 7 bases from V and 2 bases from J, with 6 bases between. The CDR3 nucleotides are TGTGCCAGCACTAGGGGCAATCAGCCCCAGCATTTT. It encodes CASTRGNQPQHF.

The gene calls are TRBV20-1 and TRBJ2-1; 12 positions match TRBD2. V was pared by 6 bases and J by 7 bases, with 1 base of the junction left unmatched. Germline CDR1 is DFQATT and CDR2 is SNEGSKA (reference sequence). The CDR3 is 12 amino acids. The CDR3 region has the DNA TGCAGTGCGGGGACTAGCGGGAATGAGCAGTTCTTC. As protein: CSAGTSGNEQFF.

The chain combines TRBV24-1 with TRBJ2-5, with 10 bases that match TRBD1. The CDR3 contains 15 residues. V lost 4 bases, J lost 4 bases, and 5 bases stayed unmatched. Germline-derived CDR1 and CDR2 are KGHDR and SFDVKD. CDR3 DNA: TGTGCCACCAGTGAAGGACAGGGGGTGGCAGAGACCCAGTACTTC. The encoded protein is CATSEGQGVAETQYF.

The chain carries TRBV20-1 and TRBJ2-1; 12 nucleotides agree with TRBD2. Trimming at V came to 4 bases and at J to 4 bases, leaving 2 bases not matched to a gene. This CDR3 has 14 amino acids. Germline V gene lookup returns CDR1 DFQATT and CDR2 SNEGSKA (reference sequence). The CDR3 coding sequence is TGCAGTGCTACTAGCGGGGGGGCGTACAATGAGCAGTTCTTC. It is translated as CSATSGGAYNEQFF.

The chain carries TRBV2 and TRBJ2-1; D perhaps matches TRBD2 (7 bases). The V end lost 0 bases, the J end lost 9 bases, and 12 bases lay between the germline ends. This CDR3 has 14 residues. CDR1 and CDR2 (germline): SNHLY, FYNNEI. The CDR3 coding sequence is TGTGCCAGCAGTGAAGCAGGGGGGGGCAGTGAGCAGTTCTTC. It yields the protein CASSEAGGGSEQFF.

This clonotype was counted ten times or more. This chain connects TRBV18 to TRBJ1-2, with a weak D call TRBD1 (6 bases). Germline CDR1 KGHSH, CDR2 LQKENI. The length of the CDR3 is 13 residues. V shed 3 bases and J shed 3 bases, with 8 bases lying between them. The CDR3 region is CASSPNRDYGYTF. The CDR3 bases are TGTGCCAGCTCACCCAACAGGGACTATGGCTACACCTTC.

The rearrangement uses TRBV25-1 and TRBJ2-1, with 9 positions matching TRBD1. After removal of 1 base from V and 8 bases from J, the junction contained 9 bases not matched to a gene. CDR3 length: 16 residues. CDR1 is MGHDK and CDR2 is SYGVNS in the germline V gene. CDR3 coding DNA: TGTGCCAGCAGTGAATGGGGGACAGGGAATAACGATGAGCAGTTCTTC. Translated, it gives CASSEWGTGNNDEQFF.

This clonotype showed up just a few times. This chain links TRBV2 with TRBJ1-5; 11 bases map to TRBD1. V was clipped by 5 bases and J by 7 bases; unmatched bases: 10. The CDR3 has 16 residues. Germline V gene lookup returns CDR1 SNHLY and CDR2 FYNNEI. CDR3 DNA sequence: TGTGCCAGCAGTATCTCCCGGGACAGGGGGGAACAGCCCCAGCATTTT. It codes for CASSISRDRGEQPQHF. The entire variable domain, with the rest obtained from reference TRBV2 and TRBJ1-5, is as follows: EPEVTQTPSHQVTQMGQEVILRCVPISNHLYFYWYRQILGQKVEFLVSFYNNEISEKSEIFDDQFSVERPDGSNFTLKIRSTKLEDSAMYFCASSISRDRGEQPQHFGDGTRLSIL.

This sequence joins TRBV20-1 and TRBJ2-7; weak D call: TRBD2 (6 bases). The CDR3 loop spans 16 amino acids. Germline V lookup: CDR1 DFQATT, CDR2 SNEGSKA (reference sequence). Trimming left V 0 bases short and J 2 bases short, with 17 bases between. DNA of the CDR3: TGCAGTGCTAGAGATCATTCGCGGGGCCTTACCTACGAGCAGTACTTC. Translating it yields CSARDHSRGLTYEQYF.